One sample yielded the 27 T cell receptor beta chains listed below, sequenced in a study of CD8 T cells in ankylosing spondylitis. TCRdb redid the calling of the 5' RACE reads with MiXCR, one entry per CDR3 protein. The table lists some 250,000 distinct CDR3 sequences, about 11% of them singletons. Sequencing was done on a sample of blood, either unsorted or a sorted T cell fraction (not recorded which). These receptor sequences come from a male donor with ankylosing spondylitis or in good health (not recorded which).

At least ten counts were recorded for this clonotype. This rearrangement joins TRBV10-1 to TRBJ2-3; 7 bases are shared with TRBD2. Germline V CDR1 and CDR2: WNHNN, SYGVQD (reference sequence). With V trimmed by 6 bases and J by 2 bases, 17 bases remained unmatched. The CDR3 runs to 18 residues. The CDR3 spells CASSGSGKWLAATDTQYF. The CDR3 coding sequence is TGCGCCAGCAGCGGATCGGGGAAATGGCTAGCGGCCACAGATACGCAGTATTTT.

This clonotype has a count of ten or more. CDR3 amino acids: CASSLGLAVSTDTQYF. The CDR3 region has the DNA TGCGCCAGCAGCTTGGGACTAGCGGTTTCCACAGATACGCAGTATTTT. The gene calls are TRBV5-1 and TRBJ2-3; TRBD2 matches 9 bases. V shed 0 bases and J 2 bases; nucleotides not matched to a gene: 4. This CDR3 has 16 amino acids. Germline V gives CDR1 SGHRS, CDR2 YFSETQ.

DNA for the CDR3: TGTGCCAGCAGCTTAGGTGGCGATGGCTACACCTTC. Protein product: CASSLGGDGYTF. J is TRBJ1-2 and V is TRBV7-2; D not resolved. CDR1 is SGHTA and CDR2 is FQGNSA in the germline V gene. Trimming left V 1 base short and J 6 bases short, with 6 bases between. The CDR3 is 12 residues long.

This clonotype was found many times. V is TRBV5-1 and J is TRBJ1-4, with D possibly matching TRBD1 (5 bases). The CDR3 totals 13 residues. Deletions cut 0 bases from V and 7 bases from J, with 7 bases between. In germline, CDR1 is SGHRS, CDR2 YFSETQ. CDR3 sequence: CASSLAQGEKLFF. The CDR3, as DNA: TGCGCCAGCAGCTTGGCCCAGGGTGAAAAACTGTTTTTT. The whole variable domain, remainder taken from reference TRBV5-1 and TRBJ1-4, is KAGVTQTPRYLIKTRGQQVTLSCSPISGHRSVSWYQQTPGQGLQFLFEYFSETQRNKGNFPGRFSGRQFSNSRSEMNVSTLELGDSALYLCASSLAQGEKLFFGSGTQLSVL.

To note about this clonotype: A much bigger clone sits one base away, suggesting this may be a read error. J is TRBJ2-6 and V is TRBV7-8; maybe TRBD1 (5 bases). Germline-derived CDR1 and CDR2 are SGHVS and FQNEAQ. This CDR3 has 16 residues. The CDR3 coding sequence is TGTGCCAACAGCTCATACAGGTTCTCTGGGGCCAACGTCCTGACTTTC. It codes for CANSSYRFSGANVLTF.

There are many counts of this clonotype. The chain has TRBV27 and TRBJ2-3; 11 positions agree with TRBD1. Germline V gene data show CDR1 as MNHEY and CDR2 as SMNVEV (reference sequence). Unmatched junction bases numbered 8, after V lost 5 bases and J lost 4 bases. The CDR3 consists of 16 residues. Here the CDR3 reads CASSVPPGQGADTQYF. The DNA for the CDR3 is TGTGCCAGCAGTGTCCCGCCGGGACAGGGGGCAGATACGCAGTATTTT.

This clonotype was picked up many times. The chain carries TRBV20-1 and TRBJ1-5; no clear D gene. Germline-derived CDR1 and CDR2 are DFQATT and SNEGSKA (reference sequence). Trimming shortened V by 6 bases and J by 1 base, and 13 bases separated the two germline ends. The CDR3 sequence is 14 residues long. This CDR3 reads CSAEGGASNQPQHF. The DNA of the CDR3 is TGCAGTGCAGAGGGAGGAGCCAGCAATCAGCCCCAGCATTTT.

This clonotype occurred many times. V is TRBV5-5 and J is TRBJ2-3; D might be TRBD1 or TRBD2, each matching 6 bases. CDR3 size: 15 residues. Germline V gene sequence: CDR1 SGHKS, CDR2 YYEKEE (reference sequence). Deletions cut 2 bases from V and 4 bases from J, with 14 bases between. The CDR3 DNA sequence: TGTGCCAGCAGCTTTGGGGGGCCTTGGGCAGATACGCAGTATTTT. Residues: CASSFGGPWADTQYF.

This clonotype was observed at least ten times. V is TRBV12-3 or TRBV12-4 and J is TRBJ2-2; unclear D gene. The CDR3 extends over 14 amino acids. V lost 3 bases and J 1 base, leaving 6 bases between the germline ends. CDR3 residues: CASSFNRNTGELFF. The CDR3 DNA is TGTGCCAGCAGTTTTAACAGGAACACCGGGGAGCTGTTTTTT.

This chain links TRBV7-8 with TRBJ1-1, with D unresolved. Germline V gives CDR1 SGHVS, CDR2 FQNEAQ. This CDR3 region has 15 residues. V was pared by 5 bases and J by 3 bases, with 16 bases between. In DNA form, the CDR3 reads TGTGCCAGCAGCCCTAGACGGGTCGGGGACACTGAAGCTTTCTTT. Amino acids: CASSPRRVGDTEAFF.

This clonotype was observed many times. DNA for the CDR3: TGCGCCAGCAGCCGACAACTCGGGGAGCAGTACTTC. This encodes CASSRQLGEQYF. The gene calls are TRBV5-1 and TRBJ2-7; D gene unclear. The germline CDR1 and CDR2 sequences are SGHRS and YFSETQ. Between the trimmed V and J ends, which lost 4 bases and 7 bases, there was a span of 12 bases. The CDR3 length is 12 residues.

This sequence joins TRBV7-3 and TRBJ2-7; 9 bases fit TRBD2. This CDR3 contains 16 residues. V dropped 2 bases and J dropped 0; count of bases not matched to a gene: 5. From germline, CDR1 is SGHTA and CDR2 FQGTGA. The CDR3 DNA is TGTGCCAGCAGCTTAGCTGGCGGGGGGGACTCCTACGAGCAGTACTTC. This gives the protein CASSLAGGGDSYEQYF.

This clonotype was seen a handful of times. This chain connects TRBV12-3 or TRBV12-4 to TRBJ2-7; D not certain. The CDR3 sequence is 15 residues long. Between the trimmed V and J ends, which lost 3 bases and 6 bases, there was a span of 18 bases. CDR3: CASSFSRATKGEQYF. CDR3 nucleotide sequence: TGTGCCAGCAGTTTTAGTAGGGCAACTAAGGGCGAGCAGTACTTC.

This rearrangement joins TRBV7-9 to TRBJ2-7; unclear D gene. Germline V gene sequence: CDR1 SEHNR, CDR2 FQNEAQ (reference sequence). V gave up 3 bases and J gave up 7 bases, with 10 bases separating them. The CDR3 spans 12 residues. The CDR3 protein is CASSLADGEQYF. Written as DNA, the CDR3 is TGTGCCAGCAGCTTGGCGGATGGAGAGCAGTACTTC. The complete variable domain, with remaining parts taken from reference TRBV7-9 and TRBJ2-7, reads DTGVSQNPRHKITKRGQNVTFRCDPISEHNRLYWYRQTLGQGPEFLTYFQNEAQLEKSRLLSDRFSAERPKGSFSTLEIQRTEQGDSAMYLCASSLADGEQYFGPGTRLTVT.

This clonotype came up many times. The chain employs TRBV5-1 and TRBJ2-3, with unresolved D. This CDR3 is 14 amino acids long. V shed 4 bases and J shed 2 bases, with 11 bases lying between them. CDR1 and CDR2 from the germline V gene are SGHRS and YFSETQ. The CDR3, as DNA: TGCGCCAGCAGCCGAGCGTCTTTCACAGATACGCAGTATTTT. Its protein product is CASSRASFTDTQYF.

This clonotype occurred many times. This chain connects TRBV5-1 to TRBJ2-3, with 8 bases identical to TRBD1. This CDR3 is 14 amino acids long. The ends lost 5 bases at V and 3 bases at J; junction bases unmatched: 5. Germline-derived CDR1 and CDR2 are SGHRS and YFSETQ. The CDR3 loop is CASRTRQGTDTQYF. The CDR3 coding sequence is TGCGCCAGCAGAACCCGACAGGGGACAGATACGCAGTATTTT.

This rearrangement joins TRBV5-1 to TRBJ1-2; the D is unclear. The CDR3 runs to 16 residues. Trimming took off 4 bases at V and 4 bases at J, with 20 bases between the two ends. Germline V gene data show CDR1 as SGHRS and CDR2 as YFSETQ. The DNA of the CDR3 is TGCGCCAGCAGCCTTTCGGGCGATAGTTTTACCTATGGCTACACCTTC. This codes for CASSLSGDSFTYGYTF.

This clonotype was counted many times. V gene TRBV28 combines with J gene TRBJ1-5; 8 positions match TRBD1. The CDR3 runs 14 residues. Germline values: CDR1 MDHEN, CDR2 SYDVKM. J was trimmed by 6 bases and V by 0 bases; bases with no gene match: 1. The CDR3 spells CASSLWQGAQPQHF. CDR3 nucleotide sequence: TGTGCCAGCAGTTTATGGCAGGGGGCTCAGCCCCAGCATTTT. The full variable domain, with the rest looked up from reference TRBV28 and TRBJ1-5, is DVKVTQSSRYLVKRTGEKVFLECVQDMDHENMFWYRQDPGLGLRLIYFSYDVKMKEKGDIPEGYSVSREKKERFSLILESASTNQTSMYLCASSLWQGAQPQHFGDGTRLSIL.

This clonotype was seen at least ten times. The genes are TRBV7-6 and TRBJ2-7; D remains ambiguous. There are 13 residues in the CDR3. The V end was cut by 2 bases, the J end by 4 bases, with 9 bases between. Looked up from germline, CDR1 is SGHVS and CDR2 is FNYEAQ. CDR3 in DNA: TGTGCCAGCAGCTTATCGGCAGCATACGAGCAGTACTTC. Its protein is CASSLSAAYEQYF.

CDR3 nucleotides: TGTGCCAGCTCACAGCGTGGCTCCGGGGAGCTGTTTTTT. Translation: CASSQRGSGELFF. The J gene is TRBJ2-2, the V gene TRBV18; no definite D call. The germline V and J ends were trimmed by 4 bases and 6 bases, with 9 bases remaining between them. CDR1 is KGHSH and CDR2 is LQKENI in the germline V gene. This CDR3 contains 13 residues.

The table lists this clonotype with a few counts. This chain uses TRBV12-3 or TRBV12-4 with TRBJ2-3; 8 nucleotides match TRBD1. This CDR3 contains 13 residues. After removal of 6 bases from V and 9 bases from J, the junction contained 8 bases not matched to a gene. The CDR3: CASSRTGYGTQYF. The CDR3 bases are TGTGCCAGCAGCCGGACAGGGTACGGCACGCAGTATTTT.

The rearrangement links TRBV19 to TRBJ1-5; D is perhaps TRBD1 (6 bases). The CDR3 has 15 amino acids. Deletions cut 3 bases from V and 9 bases from J, with 18 bases between. Germline values: CDR1 LNHDA, CDR2 SQIVND (reference sequence). Written as DNA, the CDR3 is TGTGCCAGTAGTATGTACTTTGGGGGCCCAGGGCCCCAGCATTTT. Residues: CASSMYFGGPGPQHF.

This clonotype was seen many times. The chain joins TRBV13 to TRBJ2-7, with D perhaps given as TRBD1 or TRBD2 (6 bases each). The CDR3 spans 15 residues. V lost 2 bases, J lost 0 bases, and 11 bases lay in between. Germline lookup yields CDR1 PRHDT and CDR2 FYEKMQ (reference sequence). CDR3 sequence (DNA): TGTGCCAGCAGCTTAAGGAGGGGGTACTCCTACGAGCAGTACTTC. It is translated as CASSLRRGYSYEQYF.

This clonotype appeared a few times. The genes are TRBV20-1 and TRBJ2-7; a weak D match, TRBD2 (7 bases). Trimming removed 1 base from V and 3 bases from J, with 13 bases in between. The CDR3 extends over 14 amino acids. Looked up from germline, CDR1 is DFQATT and CDR2 is SNEGSKA (reference sequence). CDR3 sequence reads: CSARGGGPIYEQYF. The CDR3 region has the DNA TGCAGTGCTAGAGGCGGGGGCCCGATCTACGAGCAGTACTTC.

This clonotype was seen at least ten times. The chain recombines TRBV4-2 with TRBJ2-3; the match to TRBD1 covers 7 bases. V was pared by 4 bases and J by 3 bases, with 10 bases of the junction left unmatched. This CDR3 contains 16 residues. CDR1 is LGHNA, CDR2 YNFKEQ, per germline. The CDR3 sequence: CASSPSLGRGTDTQYF. Here the CDR3 DNA reads TGTGCCAGCAGCCCTTCGTTGGGCAGGGGGACAGATACGCAGTATTTT.

This clonotype was observed many times. This chain connects TRBV5-1 to TRBJ2-1, with 12 bases lining up with TRBD2. The CDR3 has 19 residues. CDR1 and CDR2 from the germline V gene are SGHRS and YFSETQ. V was clipped by 1 base and J by 7 bases; unmatched bases: 15. CDR3 loop: CASSLSPGLAGYHGNEQFF. For the CDR3, the DNA is TGCGCCAGCAGCTTGAGCCCCGGACTAGCGGGATACCATGGAAATGAGCAGTTCTTC.

Many counts were recorded for this clonotype. The chain uses TRBV5-1 and TRBJ2-3; D possibly corresponds to TRBD2 (5 bases). This CDR3 has 15 residues. Trimming removed 0 bases at V and 5 bases at J, with 13 bases between. The germline V gene has CDR1 SGHRS and CDR2 YFSETQ. CDR3 in amino acids: CASSLASSARDTQYF. DNA for the CDR3: TGCGCCAGCAGCTTGGCGAGTAGCGCAAGAGATACGCAGTATTTT.